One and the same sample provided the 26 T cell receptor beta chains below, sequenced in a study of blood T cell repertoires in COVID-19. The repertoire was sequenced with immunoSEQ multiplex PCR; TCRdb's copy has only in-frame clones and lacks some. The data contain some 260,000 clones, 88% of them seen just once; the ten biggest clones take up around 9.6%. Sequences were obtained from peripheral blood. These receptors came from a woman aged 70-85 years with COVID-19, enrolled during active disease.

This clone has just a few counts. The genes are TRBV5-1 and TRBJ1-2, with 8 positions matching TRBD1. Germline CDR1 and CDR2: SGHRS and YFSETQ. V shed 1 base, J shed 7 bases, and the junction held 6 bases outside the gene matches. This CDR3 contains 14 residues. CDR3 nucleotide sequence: TGCGCCAGCAGCTTGTCGCAGGGGGCTCGTGGCTACACCTTC. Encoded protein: CASSLSQGARGYTF.

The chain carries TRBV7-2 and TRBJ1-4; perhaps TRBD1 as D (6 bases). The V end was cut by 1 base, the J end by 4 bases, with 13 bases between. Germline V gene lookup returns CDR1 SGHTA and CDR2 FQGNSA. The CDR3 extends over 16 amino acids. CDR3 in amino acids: CASSLDYQGINEKLFF. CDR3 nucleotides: TGTGCCAGCAGCTTAGATTATCAGGGGATTAATGAAAAACTGTTTTTT.

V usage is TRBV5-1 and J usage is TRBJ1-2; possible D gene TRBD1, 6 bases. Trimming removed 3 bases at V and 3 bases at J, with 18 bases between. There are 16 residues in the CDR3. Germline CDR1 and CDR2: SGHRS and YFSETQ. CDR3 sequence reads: CASSSTLTGVDYGYTF. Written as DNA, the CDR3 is TGCGCCAGCAGCTCGACCCTGACAGGTGTCGACTATGGCTACACCTTC.

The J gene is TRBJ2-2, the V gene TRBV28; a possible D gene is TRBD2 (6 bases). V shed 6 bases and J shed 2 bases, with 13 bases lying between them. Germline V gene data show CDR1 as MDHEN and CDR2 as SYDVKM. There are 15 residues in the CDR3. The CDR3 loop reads CASRSGTYNTGELFF. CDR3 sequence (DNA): TGTGCCAGCAGGTCCGGGACTTATAACACCGGGGAGCTGTTTTTT.

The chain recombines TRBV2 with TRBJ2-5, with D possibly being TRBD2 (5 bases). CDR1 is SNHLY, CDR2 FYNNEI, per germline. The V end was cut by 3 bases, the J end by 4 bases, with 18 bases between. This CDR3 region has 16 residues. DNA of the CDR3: TGTGCCAGCAGTGAGGGGTCTAGCCTGTGGTTAGAGACCCAGTACTTC. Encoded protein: CASSEGSSLWLETQYF.

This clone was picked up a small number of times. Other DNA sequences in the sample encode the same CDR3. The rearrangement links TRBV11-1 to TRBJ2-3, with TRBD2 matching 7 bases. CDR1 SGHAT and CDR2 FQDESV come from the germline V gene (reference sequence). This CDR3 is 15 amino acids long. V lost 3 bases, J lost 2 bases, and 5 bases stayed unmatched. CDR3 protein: CASSLGLADTDTQYF. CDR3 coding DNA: TGTGCCAGCAGCTTGGGGCTAGCGGACACAGATACGCAGTATTTT.

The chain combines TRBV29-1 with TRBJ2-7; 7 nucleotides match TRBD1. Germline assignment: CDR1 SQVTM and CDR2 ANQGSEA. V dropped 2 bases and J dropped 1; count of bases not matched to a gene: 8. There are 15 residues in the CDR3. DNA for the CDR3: TGCAGCGTTGAAAGGATGGCAGGGGGATCCTACGAGCAGTACTTC. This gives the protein CSVERMAGGSYEQYF.

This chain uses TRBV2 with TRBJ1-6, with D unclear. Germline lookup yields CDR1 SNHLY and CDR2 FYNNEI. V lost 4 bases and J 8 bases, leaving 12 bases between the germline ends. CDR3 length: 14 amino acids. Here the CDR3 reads CASSAGGRDSPLHF. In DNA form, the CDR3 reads TGTGCCAGCAGTGCGGGAGGTCGGGATTCACCCCTCCACTTT.

CDR3 amino acids: CATSRERSTEAFF. The CDR3 coding sequence is TGTGCCACCAGCAGAGAAAGGAGCACTGAAGCTTTCTTT. The V call is TRBV15, the J call TRBJ1-1; no definite D call. CDR3 length: 13 amino acids. Between the trimmed V and J ends, which lost 0 bases and 4 bases, there was a span of 6 bases. Germline loops: CDR1 LNHNV, CDR2 YYDKDF (reference sequence).

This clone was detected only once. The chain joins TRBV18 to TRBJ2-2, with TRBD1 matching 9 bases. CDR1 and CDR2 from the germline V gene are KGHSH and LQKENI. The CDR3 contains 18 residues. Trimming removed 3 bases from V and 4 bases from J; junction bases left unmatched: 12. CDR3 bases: TGTGCCAGCTCACCGTCCCTGGGCGGGACAGGGATCACCGGGGAGCTGTTTTTT. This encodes CASSPSLGGTGITGELFF.

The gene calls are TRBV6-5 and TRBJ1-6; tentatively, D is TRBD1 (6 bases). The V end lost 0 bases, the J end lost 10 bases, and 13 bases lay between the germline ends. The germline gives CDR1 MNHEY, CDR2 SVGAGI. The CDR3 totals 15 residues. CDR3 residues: CASSYSGHLSSPLHF. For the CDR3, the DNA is TGTGCCAGCAGTTACTCGGGACACCTGAGCTCACCCCTCCACTTT.

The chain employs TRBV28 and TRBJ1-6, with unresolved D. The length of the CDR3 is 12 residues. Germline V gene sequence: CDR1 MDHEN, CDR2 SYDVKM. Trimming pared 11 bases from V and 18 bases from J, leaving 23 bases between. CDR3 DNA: TGTGCCTCCAGTGTCCCCCCAGGCCAATACCACTTT. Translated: CASSVPPGQYHF.

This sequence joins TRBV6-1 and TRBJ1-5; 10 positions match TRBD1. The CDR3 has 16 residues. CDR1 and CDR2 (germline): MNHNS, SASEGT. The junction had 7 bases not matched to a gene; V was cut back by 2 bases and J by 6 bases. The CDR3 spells CASSETRTGGLQPQHF. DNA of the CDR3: TGTGCCAGCAGTGAAACCCGGACAGGGGGTCTTCAGCCCCAGCATTTT.

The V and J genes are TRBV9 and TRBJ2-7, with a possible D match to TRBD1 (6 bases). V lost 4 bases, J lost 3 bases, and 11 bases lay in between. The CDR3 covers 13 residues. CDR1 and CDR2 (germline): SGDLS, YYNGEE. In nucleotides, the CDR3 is TGTGCCAGCAGCAAACGGGACAACTACGAGCAGTACTTC. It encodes CASSKRDNYEQYF.

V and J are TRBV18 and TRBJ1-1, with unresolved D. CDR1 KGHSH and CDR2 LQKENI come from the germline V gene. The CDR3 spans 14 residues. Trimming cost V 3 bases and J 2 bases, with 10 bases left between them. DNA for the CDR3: TGTGCCAGCTCACCTCTGCGGACTAACACTGAAGCTTTCTTT. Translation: CASSPLRTNTEAFF.

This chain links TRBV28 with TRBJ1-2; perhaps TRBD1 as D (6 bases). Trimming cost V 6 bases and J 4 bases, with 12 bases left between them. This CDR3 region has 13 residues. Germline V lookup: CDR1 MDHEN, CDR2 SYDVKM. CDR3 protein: CASRRQGSYGYTF. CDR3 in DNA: TGTGCCAGCAGGCGTCAGGGGAGCTATGGCTACACCTTC.

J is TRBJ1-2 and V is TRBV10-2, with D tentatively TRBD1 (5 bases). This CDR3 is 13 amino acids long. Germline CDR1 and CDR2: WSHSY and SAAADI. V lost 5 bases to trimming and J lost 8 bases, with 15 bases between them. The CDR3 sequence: CASSLPQGRGYTF. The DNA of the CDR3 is TGCGCCAGCAGTCTGCCTCAGGGCCGGGGCTACACCTTC.

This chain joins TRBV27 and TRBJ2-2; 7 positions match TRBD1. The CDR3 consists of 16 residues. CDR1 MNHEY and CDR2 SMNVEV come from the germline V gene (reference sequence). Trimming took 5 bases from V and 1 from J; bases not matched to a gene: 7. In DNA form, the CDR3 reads TGTGCCAGCAGTAAGGGACAGATTCTGAACACCGGGGAGCTGTTTTTT. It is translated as CASSKGQILNTGELFF.

The CDR3 protein is CASSLDVQGGEKLFF. DNA for the CDR3: TGCGCCAGCAGCTTGGACGTCCAGGGAGGAGAAAAACTGTTTTTT. The genes are TRBV5-1 and TRBJ1-4; D may be TRBD1 (5 bases). This CDR3 contains 15 residues. CDR1 and CDR2 (germline): SGHRS, YFSETQ. The V and J ends lost 0 bases and 8 bases respectively, with 14 bases between them.

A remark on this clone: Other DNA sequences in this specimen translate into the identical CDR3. CDR3 DNA: TGTGCCACCAGTGATTCTGGGCAGGGGGCCGGTCAGCCCCAGCATTTT. Its translation: CATSDSGQGAGQPQHF. The V call is TRBV24-1, the J call TRBJ1-5; TRBD1 matches at 8 bases. The length of the CDR3 is 16 residues. J was trimmed by 6 bases and V by 2 bases; bases with no gene match: 8. Germline CDR1 KGHDR, CDR2 SFDVKD.

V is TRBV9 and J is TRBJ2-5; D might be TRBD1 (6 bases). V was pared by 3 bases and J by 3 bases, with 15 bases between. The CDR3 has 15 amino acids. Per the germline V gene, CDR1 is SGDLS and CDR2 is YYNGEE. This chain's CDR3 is CASSGGRWGEETQYF. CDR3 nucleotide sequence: TGTGCCAGCAGCGGGGGGCGATGGGGAGAAGAGACCCAGTACTTC.

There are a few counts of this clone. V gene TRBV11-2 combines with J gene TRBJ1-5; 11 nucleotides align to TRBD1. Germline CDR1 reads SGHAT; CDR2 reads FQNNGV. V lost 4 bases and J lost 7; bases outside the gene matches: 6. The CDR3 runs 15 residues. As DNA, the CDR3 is TGTGCCAGCAGCTCGGGACAGGGGGTAGGGCAGCCCCAGCATTTT. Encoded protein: CASSSGQGVGQPQHF.

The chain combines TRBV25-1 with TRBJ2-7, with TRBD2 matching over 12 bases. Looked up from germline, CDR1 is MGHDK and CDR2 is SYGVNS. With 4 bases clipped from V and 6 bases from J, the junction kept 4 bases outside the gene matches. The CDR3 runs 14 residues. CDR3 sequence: CASSASGRAAEQYF. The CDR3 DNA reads TGTGCCAGCAGTGCTAGCGGGAGGGCCGCCGAGCAGTACTTC.

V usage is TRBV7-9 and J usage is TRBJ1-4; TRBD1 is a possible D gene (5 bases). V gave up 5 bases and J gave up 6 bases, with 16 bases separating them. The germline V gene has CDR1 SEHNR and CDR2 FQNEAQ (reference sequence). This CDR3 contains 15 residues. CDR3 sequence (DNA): TGTGCCAGCAGCCCCCGGGGGAGCGTTGATGAAAAACTGTTTTTT. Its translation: CASSPRGSVDEKLFF.

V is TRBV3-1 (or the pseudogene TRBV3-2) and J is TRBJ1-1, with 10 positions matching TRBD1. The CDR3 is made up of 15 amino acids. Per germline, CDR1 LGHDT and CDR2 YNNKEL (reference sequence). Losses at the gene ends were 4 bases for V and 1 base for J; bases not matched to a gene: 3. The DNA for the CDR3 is TGTGCCAGCAGCCCCTGGACAGGGGGGAACACTGAAGCTTTCTTT. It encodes CASSPWTGGNTEAFF.

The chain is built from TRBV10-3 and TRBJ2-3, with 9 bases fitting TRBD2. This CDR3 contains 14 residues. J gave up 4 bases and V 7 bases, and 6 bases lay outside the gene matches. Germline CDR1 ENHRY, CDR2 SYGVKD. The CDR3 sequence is CAITVSGSADTQYF. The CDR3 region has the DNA TGTGCCATCACCGTTAGCGGGAGCGCAGATACGCAGTATTTT.